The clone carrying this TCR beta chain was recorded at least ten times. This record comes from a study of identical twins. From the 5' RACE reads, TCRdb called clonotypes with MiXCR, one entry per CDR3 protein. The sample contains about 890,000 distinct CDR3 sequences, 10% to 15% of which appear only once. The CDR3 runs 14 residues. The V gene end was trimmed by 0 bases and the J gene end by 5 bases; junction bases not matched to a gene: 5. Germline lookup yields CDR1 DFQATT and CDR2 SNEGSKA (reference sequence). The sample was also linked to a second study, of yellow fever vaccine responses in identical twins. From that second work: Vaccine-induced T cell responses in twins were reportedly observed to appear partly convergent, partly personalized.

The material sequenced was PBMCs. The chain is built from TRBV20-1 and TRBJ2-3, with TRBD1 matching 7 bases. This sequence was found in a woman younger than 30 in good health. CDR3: CSARDAQGVDTQYF. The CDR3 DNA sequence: TGCAGTGCTAGAGATGCCCAGGGGGTAGATACGCAGTATTTT.